The clone carrying this TCR beta chain was found a few times. Its antigen is undetermined. This sample is part of a study of cytomegalovirus exposure and HLA in healthy donors. General study results and limits: Among donors in an Asian-associated ancestry cluster, a later analysis reportedly found fewer N-insertions than the approximately 670-donor mean.

V lost 7 bases and J 10 bases, leaving 17 bases between the germline ends. The V gene's germline CDR1 is MGHDK and CDR2 SYGVNS. The CDR3 extends over 13 amino acids. The primer mix had 60 Vbeta and 13 Jbeta primers. Produced via immunoSEQ multiplex PCR; TCRdb's table is partial and in-frame only. The sample lists about 160,000 clones, roughly 87% seen once, with 1.5% in the top ten. The chain couples TRBV25-1 to TRBJ1-5; no reliable D call. The sequenced sample consisted of PBMCs. This receptor was obtained from a girl between 10 and 17 years old in good health and CMV-seropositive. In DNA form, the CDR3 reads TGTGCCAGCATTTACACACCCAATGAACCCCAGCATTTT. This gives the protein CASIYTPNEPQHF.